Presented here are 14 T cell receptor beta chains from one specimen sequenced in a study of T cells in Graves' hyperthyroidism and ophthalmopathy. It was RNA transcripts that yielded the amplified TCR beta CDR3 regions. A set of HTBI primers served as the primers for a first-round RT-PCR of the TCR CDR3. In TCRdb, the multiplex PCR reads were re-called with MiXCR into one record per CDR3 protein. The sample includes about 50,000 distinct CDR3 sequences, around 45% of them seen just once. Sequenced input: peripheral blood or thyroid tissue (not recorded which). These receptors came from a woman aged 45 to 65 with Graves' hyperthyroidism.

This clonotype was counted many times. The chain joins TRBV20-1 to TRBJ2-5, with 13 bases that match TRBD2. The germline gives CDR1 DFQATT, CDR2 SNEGSKA (reference sequence). Germline trimming cut 3 bases from V and 5 bases from J; bases unmatched to any gene: 3. The CDR3 has 14 amino acids. CDR3 residues: CSASGLAGAETQYF. The CDR3 region has the DNA TGCAGTGCTAGTGGACTAGCGGGAGCTGAGACCCAGTACTTC.

This clonotype was seen many times. The chain is built from TRBV29-1 and TRBJ1-2; the D is unclear. The CDR3 runs to 11 residues. V lost 7 bases and J lost 5, with 11 bases in between. Germline values: CDR1 SQVTM, CDR2 ANQGSEA. The CDR3 coding sequence is TGCAGCGGCATCGACGGATATGGCTACACCTTC. It is translated as CSGIDGYGYTF.

The chain is built from TRBV20-1 and TRBJ1-2; 7 nucleotides line up with TRBD1. J lost 0 bases, V lost 0 bases, and 10 bases had no gene match. The CDR3 loop spans 17 amino acids. Germline V gene sequence: CDR1 DFQATT, CDR2 SNEGSKA (reference sequence). In DNA form, the CDR3 reads TGCAGTGCTAGAGATCGTGGGACAGCGCAAACTAACTATGGCTACACCTTC. Encoded protein: CSARDRGTAQTNYGYTF.

This clonotype showed up many times. This chain links TRBV4-1 with TRBJ2-7; D is perhaps TRBD1 (6 bases). The V end lost 0 bases, the J end lost 0 bases, and 9 bases lay between the germline ends. The CDR3 runs to 15 residues. Per germline, CDR1 MGHRA and CDR2 YSYEKL. The CDR3 DNA is TGCGCCAGCAGCCAAGATTTCAGGGGCTCCTACGAGCAGTACTTC. It specifies CASSQDFRGSYEQYF.

Ten or more counts support this clonotype. V gene TRBV27 combines with J gene TRBJ2-1, with TRBD1 matching over 10 bases. Germline trimming cut 8 bases from V and 4 bases from J; bases unmatched to any gene: 5. The CDR3 has 14 amino acids. Germline assignment: CDR1 MNHEY and CDR2 SMNVEV (reference sequence). CDR3 coding DNA: TGTGCCAGCGGCGACAGGGGGCTATACAATGAGCAGTTCTTC. Translation gives CASGDRGLYNEQFF.

The table lists this clonotype with many counts. Sequence at one end of the junction differs from germline and may be a read error. This rearrangement joins TRBV20-1 to TRBJ2-7; the match to TRBD2 covers 14 bases. This CDR3 has 14 amino acids. The germline gives CDR1 DFQATT, CDR2 SNEGSKA (reference sequence). CDR3 DNA sequence: TGCAGTGCGAGAGGGACTAGCGGGAGTTACGAGCAGTACTTC. Encoded protein: CSARGTSGSYEQYF.

This rearrangement joins TRBV7-2 to TRBJ2-7, with TRBD1 as a possible D gene (6 bases). Germline V gene sequence: CDR1 SGHTA, CDR2 FQGNSA. V was trimmed by 4 bases and J by 3 bases, leaving 10 bases between them. The CDR3 has 13 residues. CDR3 region: CASSYDRNYEQYF. The CDR3 nucleotides read TGTGCCAGCAGCTATGACAGGAACTACGAGCAGTACTTC.

The chain recombines TRBV6-1 with TRBJ2-5, with D unclear. The CDR3 consists of 13 residues. V dropped 10 bases and J dropped 4 bases, with 16 bases sitting between them. Germline V gives CDR1 MNHNS, CDR2 SASEGT. CDR3 DNA sequence: TGTGCCACCGGGCTCAGCAGAGGAGAGACCCAGTACTTC. Translation gives CATGLSRGETQYF.

This clonotype was seen a handful of times. J is TRBJ2-3 and V is TRBV9, with 11 bases matching TRBD2. The trim removed 0 bases at V and 10 bases at J, leaving 7 bases unmatched. The CDR3 has 15 amino acids. Germline V gene data show CDR1 as SGDLS and CDR2 as YYNGEE. CDR3: CASSVGTSGSPAQYF. The CDR3 DNA reads TGTGCCAGCAGCGTAGGCACTAGCGGGAGCCCCGCGCAGTATTTT. Full variable domain (missing parts from reference TRBV9 and TRBJ2-3): DSGVTQTPKHLITATGQRVTLRCSPRSGDLSVYWYQQSLDQGLQFLIQYYNGEERAKGNILERFSAQQFPDLHSELNLSSLELGDSALYFCASSVGTSGSPAQYFGPGTRLTVL.

The chain links TRBV20-1 to TRBJ2-5; TRBD2 matches at 10 bases. The trim removed 5 bases at V and 2 bases at J, leaving 8 bases unmatched. Per the germline V gene, CDR1 is DFQATT and CDR2 is SNEGSKA (reference sequence). CDR3 size: 15 residues. The CDR3 DNA follows: TGCAGTGCTTCCAGGACTAGCGGATCACAAGAGACCCAGTACTTC. Protein sequence: CSASRTSGSQETQYF.

This clonotype occurred many times. The V gene is TRBV13, the J gene TRBJ1-1; no definite D call. Germline CDR1 PRHDT, CDR2 FYEKMQ (reference sequence). The CDR3 extends over 14 amino acids. Between the trimmed V and J ends, which lost 5 bases and 7 bases, there was a span of 17 bases. This CDR3 reads CASSPTEAPLEAFF. DNA of the CDR3: TGTGCCAGCAGCCCCACTGAGGCCCCACTTGAAGCTTTCTTT.

Ten or more counts support this clonotype. The chain combines TRBV10-2 with TRBJ1-1; TRBD1 might be the D (6 bases). CDR3 length equals 14 residues. The germline V and J ends were trimmed by 10 bases and 0 bases, with 15 bases remaining between them. The germline CDR1 and CDR2 sequences are WSHSY and SAAADI. CDR3 sequence reads: CATQSGGLNTEAFF. In DNA, the CDR3 is TGCGCCACACAGTCTGGGGGGCTGAACACTGAAGCTTTCTTT.

This clonotype was seen a few times. A read error may explain this, as a much larger clone is one base away. The V and J genes are TRBV10-3 and TRBJ1-2; 10 bases are shared with TRBD1. The ends lost 6 bases at V and 3 bases at J; junction bases unmatched: 4. The CDR3 runs 14 residues. CDR1 ENHRY and CDR2 SYGVKD come from the germline V gene. DNA for the CDR3: TGTGCCATCAGGGGGACAGGGGTCGACTATGGCTACACCTTC. This gives the protein CAIRGTGVDYGYTF.

This clonotype was seen a single time. As DNA, the CDR3 is TGTGCCAGCAGTGGACAGGGGGATCGAGGAAACACCTTC. It is translated as CASSGQGDRGNTF. The rearrangement joins TRBV11-2 to TRBJ1-2; 10 nucleotides line up with TRBD1. Germline loops: CDR1 SGHAT, CDR2 FQNNGV. V was pared by 6 bases and J by 12 bases, with 10 bases of the junction left unmatched. The CDR3 is 13 residues long. The variable domain in full, with the rest retrieved from reference TRBV11-2 and TRBJ1-2, is EAGVAQSPRYKIIEKRQSVAFWCNPISGHATLYWYQQILGQGPKLLIQFQNNGVVDDSQLPKDRFSAERLKGVDSTLKIQPAKLEDSAVYLCASSGQGDRGNTFGSGTRLTVV.